The 8 T cell receptor beta chains presented below share a single source sample, sequenced in a study of shared clonotypes between healthy human individuals. Assay used: immunoSEQ multiplex PCR; TCRdb lists only in-frame clones, some missing. The sample lists under 850,000 clones; about 91% were seen once. Naive CD8 cells comprised CD45RO-negative, CCR7-positively selected cells, excluding terminally differentiated effector memory CD45RA+ cells. Sequencing was performed on naive CD8+ T cells sorted from blood. The receptor source for this set is a man aged 25 to 45 in good health.

The chain has TRBV29-1 and TRBJ1-1; 8 nucleotides match TRBD1. Germline loops: CDR1 SQVTM, CDR2 ANQGSEA. V lost 3 bases, J lost 3 bases, and 9 bases stayed unmatched. The CDR3 length is 15 residues. The CDR3 spells CSVDRGLAYYTEAFF. The DNA of the CDR3 is TGCAGCGTTGACAGGGGGCTCGCTTATTACACTGAAGCTTTCTTT.

The chain carries TRBV7-9 and TRBJ1-4; the D gene is possibly TRBD1 (6 bases). This CDR3 comprises 18 residues. Germline values: CDR1 SEHNR, CDR2 FQNEAQ (reference sequence). Trimming took 3 bases from V and 0 from J, leaving 17 bases between them. DNA of the CDR3: TGTGCCAGCAGCTTTGCCGGGGGCCCCTTTTCAACTAATGAAAAACTGTTTTTT. This translates into CASSFAGGPFSTNEKLFF.

V and J are TRBV27 and TRBJ1-5, with 10 bases lining up with TRBD1. Germline V gene sequence: CDR1 MNHEY, CDR2 SMNVEV (reference sequence). V lost 6 bases to trimming and J lost 7 bases; unmatched junction nucleotides: 6. This CDR3 has 14 residues. The CDR3 sequence: CASSLTGGRQPQHF. For the CDR3, the DNA is TGTGCCAGCAGCCTGACAGGGGGCAGGCAGCCCCAGCATTTT.

This chain joins TRBV9 and TRBJ2-1; unclear D gene. The germline V and J ends were trimmed by 4 bases and 8 bases, with 19 bases remaining between them. Germline values: CDR1 SGDLS, CDR2 YYNGEE. This CDR3 spans 15 amino acids. The CDR3 spells CASSPHRTGLDEQFF. The CDR3 nucleotides read TGTGCCAGCAGCCCCCACCGGACGGGTTTAGATGAGCAGTTCTTC.

This clone was recorded only once. V and J are TRBV7-9 and TRBJ1-1; the D is unclear. From germline, CDR1 is SEHNR and CDR2 FQNEAQ (reference sequence). Between the trimmed V and J ends, which lost 4 bases and 5 bases, there was a span of 11 bases. The length of the CDR3 is 13 residues. The DNA of the CDR3 is TGTGCCAGCAGCTCCGGGCCCCAAACTGAAGCTTTCTTT. Its translation: CASSSGPQTEAFF.

This clone was observed once. The J gene is TRBJ2-3, the V gene TRBV19; possible D gene TRBD2, 5 bases. V was shortened by 0 bases and J by 2 bases, with 12 bases between the two germline ends. CDR3 length: 16 residues. Germline loops: CDR1 LNHDA, CDR2 SQIVND (reference sequence). The CDR3 protein is CASSIDPAGYTDTQYF. CDR3 bases: TGTGCCAGTAGTATAGATCCGGCGGGTTACACAGATACGCAGTATTTT.

The chain recombines TRBV7-6 with TRBJ1-5, with 7 bases matching TRBD1. Looked up from germline, CDR1 is SGHVS and CDR2 is FNYEAQ. V trimming: 3 bases; J trimming: 4 bases; junction bases outside the gene matches: 9. The CDR3 sequence is 16 residues long. In nucleotides, the CDR3 is TGTGCCAGCAGCTTGGACGGGACAGCTTGGAATCAGCCCCAGCATTTT. Translated, it gives CASSLDGTAWNQPQHF. Based on the CDR3 plus reference TRBV7-6 and TRBJ1-5, the full variable domain is GAGVSQSPRYKVTKRGQDVALRCDPISGHVSLYWYRQALGQGPEFLTYFNYEAQQDKSGLPNDRFSAERPEGSISTLTIQRTEQRDSAMYRCASSLDGTAWNQPQHFGDGTRLSIL.

In nucleotides, the CDR3 is TGTGCCAGCAGTTTATCGAGGGGACTCTTAGAGCAGTTCTTC. The encoded protein is CASSLSRGLLEQFF. The chain employs TRBV27 and TRBJ2-1, with D possibly matching TRBD2 (6 bases). From germline, CDR1 is MNHEY and CDR2 SMNVEV (reference sequence). Trimming took off 0 bases at V and 10 bases at J, with 13 bases between the two ends. This CDR3 has 14 residues.